A single T cell receptor (beta chain) is shown here with its context. Its antigen is as yet unknown. Each donor's status was that of a healthy bone marrow donor. The data were taken from a study of cytomegalovirus exposure and HLA in healthy donors. Study outcomes and limitations: As was reported, the classifier diagnosed cytomegalovirus status with high specificity and sensitivity. It was reported in a later analysis that an Asian-associated ancestry cluster showed fewer N-insertions than the roughly 670-donor mean. In an earlier analysis, productive rearrangement rates for most beta V segments clustered near 87% or 30%.

The PCR was carried out with 60 Vbeta primers and 13 Jbeta primers. Here immunoSEQ multiplex PCR was the method, and the copy in TCRdb shows in-frame clones only, minus some. The table has fewer than 120,000 clones, 76% seen once. V shed 4 bases and J 6 bases; nucleotides not matched to a gene: 3. This CDR3 is 14 amino acids long. CDR1 is SGHAT, CDR2 FQNNGV, per germline. The chain combines TRBV11-2 with TRBJ1-4; 9 bases match TRBD1. The sequenced sample consisted of PBMCs. The clonotype originates from a man younger than 45 in good health and CMV-seropositive. The CDR3 nucleotides are TGTGCCAGCAGCTCGACAGGGGGGGATGAAAAACTGTTTTTT. Translation gives CASSSTGGDEKLFF.